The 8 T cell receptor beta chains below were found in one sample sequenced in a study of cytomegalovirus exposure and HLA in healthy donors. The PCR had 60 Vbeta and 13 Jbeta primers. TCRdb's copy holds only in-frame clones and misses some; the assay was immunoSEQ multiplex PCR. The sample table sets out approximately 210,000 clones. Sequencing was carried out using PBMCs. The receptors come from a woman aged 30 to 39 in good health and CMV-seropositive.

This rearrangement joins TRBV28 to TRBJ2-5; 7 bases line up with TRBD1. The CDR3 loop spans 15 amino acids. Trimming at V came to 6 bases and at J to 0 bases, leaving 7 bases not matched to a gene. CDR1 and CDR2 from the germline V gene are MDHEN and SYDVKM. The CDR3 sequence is CASSHPGQYQETQYF. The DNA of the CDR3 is TGTGCCAGCAGCCATCCGGGACAGTACCAAGAGACCCAGTACTTC.

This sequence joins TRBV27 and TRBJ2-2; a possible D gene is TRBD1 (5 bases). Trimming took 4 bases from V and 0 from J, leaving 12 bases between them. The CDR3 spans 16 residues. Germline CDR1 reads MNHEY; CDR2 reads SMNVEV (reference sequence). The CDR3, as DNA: TGTGCCAGCAGTTGGGTAGGGGCAGCGAACACCGGGGAGCTGTTTTTT. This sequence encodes CASSWVGAANTGELFF.

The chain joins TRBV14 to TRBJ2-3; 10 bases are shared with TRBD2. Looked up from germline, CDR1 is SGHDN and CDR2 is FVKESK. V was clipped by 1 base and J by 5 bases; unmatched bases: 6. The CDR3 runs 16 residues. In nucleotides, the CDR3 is TGTGCCAGCAGCCAAGTCTGGGCTAGCGGGGGAGATACGCAGTATTTT. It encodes CASSQVWASGGDTQYF.

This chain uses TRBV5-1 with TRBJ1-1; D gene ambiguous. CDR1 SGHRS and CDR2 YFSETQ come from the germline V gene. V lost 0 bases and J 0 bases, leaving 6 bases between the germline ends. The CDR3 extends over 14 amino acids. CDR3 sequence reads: CASSLGSLNTEAFF. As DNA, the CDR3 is TGCGCCAGCAGCTTGGGGAGTTTGAACACTGAAGCTTTCTTT.

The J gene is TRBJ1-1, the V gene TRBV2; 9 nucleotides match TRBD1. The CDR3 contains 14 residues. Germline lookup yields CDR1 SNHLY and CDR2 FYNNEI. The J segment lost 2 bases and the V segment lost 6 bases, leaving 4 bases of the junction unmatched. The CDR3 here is CASSKGQGNTEAFF. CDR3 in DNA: TGTGCCAGCAGCAAGGGACAGGGCAACACTGAAGCTTTCTTT.

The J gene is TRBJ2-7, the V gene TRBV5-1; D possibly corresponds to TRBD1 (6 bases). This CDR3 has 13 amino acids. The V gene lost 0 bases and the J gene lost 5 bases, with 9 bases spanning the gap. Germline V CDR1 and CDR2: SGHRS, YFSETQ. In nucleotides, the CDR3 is TGCGCCAGCAGCTTGGGGGGACAAAACGAGCAGTACTTC. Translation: CASSLGGQNEQYF.

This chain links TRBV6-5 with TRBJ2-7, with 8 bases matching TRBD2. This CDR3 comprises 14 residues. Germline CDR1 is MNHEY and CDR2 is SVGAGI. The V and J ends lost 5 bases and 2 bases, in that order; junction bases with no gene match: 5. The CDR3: CASSRREGPYEQYF. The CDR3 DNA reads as TGTGCCAGCAGTCGCCGGGAGGGCCCCTACGAGCAGTACTTC.

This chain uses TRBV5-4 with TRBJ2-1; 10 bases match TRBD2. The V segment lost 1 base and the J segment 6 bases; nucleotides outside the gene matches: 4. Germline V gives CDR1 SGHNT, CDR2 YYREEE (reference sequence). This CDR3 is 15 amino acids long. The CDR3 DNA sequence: TGTGCCAGCAGCTTGCAACTAGCGGGGTTCAATGAGCAGTTCTTC. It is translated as CASSLQLAGFNEQFF.